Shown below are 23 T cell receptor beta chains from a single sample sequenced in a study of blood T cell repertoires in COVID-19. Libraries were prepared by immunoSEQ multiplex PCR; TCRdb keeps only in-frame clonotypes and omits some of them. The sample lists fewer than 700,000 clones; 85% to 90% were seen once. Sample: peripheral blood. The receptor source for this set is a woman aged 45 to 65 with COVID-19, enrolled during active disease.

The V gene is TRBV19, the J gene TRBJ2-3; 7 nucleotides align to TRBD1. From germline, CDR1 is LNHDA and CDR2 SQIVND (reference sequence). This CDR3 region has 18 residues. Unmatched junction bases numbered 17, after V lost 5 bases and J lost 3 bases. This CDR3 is CASSGTTGSTPKTDTQYF. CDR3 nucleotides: TGTGCCAGTAGTGGGACGACAGGGTCAACTCCCAAAACAGATACGCAGTATTTT.

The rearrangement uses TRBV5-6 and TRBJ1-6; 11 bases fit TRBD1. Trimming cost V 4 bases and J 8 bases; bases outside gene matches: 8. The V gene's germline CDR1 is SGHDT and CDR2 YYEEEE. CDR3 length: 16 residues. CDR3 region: CASSADRGLVDSPLHF. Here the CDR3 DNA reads TGTGCCAGCAGCGCGGACAGGGGGCTTGTGGATTCACCCCTCCACTTT.

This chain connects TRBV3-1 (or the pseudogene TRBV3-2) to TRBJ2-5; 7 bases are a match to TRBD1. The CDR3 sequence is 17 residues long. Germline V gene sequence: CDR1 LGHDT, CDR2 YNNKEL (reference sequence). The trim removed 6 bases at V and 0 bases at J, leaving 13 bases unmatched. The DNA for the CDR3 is TGTGCCAGCAGTCGCCTTGGGGGACAGCCGTACCAAGAGACCCAGTACTTC. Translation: CASSRLGGQPYQETQYF.

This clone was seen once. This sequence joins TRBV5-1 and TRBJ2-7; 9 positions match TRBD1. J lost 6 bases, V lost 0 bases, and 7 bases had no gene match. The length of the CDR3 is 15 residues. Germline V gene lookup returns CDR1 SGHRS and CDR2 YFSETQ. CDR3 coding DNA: TGCGCCAGCAGCTTGGGGTCGGGACAGGGAGGCGAGCAGTACTTC. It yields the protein CASSLGSGQGGEQYF.

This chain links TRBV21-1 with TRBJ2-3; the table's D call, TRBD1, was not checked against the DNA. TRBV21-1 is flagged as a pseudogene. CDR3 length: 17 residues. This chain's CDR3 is CASASEGDLFKTDTQYF. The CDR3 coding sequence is TGTGCCAGCGCCTCAGAGGGGGACCTCTTTAAGACAGATACGCAGTATTTT.

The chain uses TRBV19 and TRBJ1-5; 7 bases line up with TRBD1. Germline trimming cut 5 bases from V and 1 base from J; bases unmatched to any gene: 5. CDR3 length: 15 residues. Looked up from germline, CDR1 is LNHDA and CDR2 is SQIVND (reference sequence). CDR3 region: CASSVTGSSNQPQHF. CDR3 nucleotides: TGTGCCAGTAGTGTGACAGGGTCGAGCAATCAGCCCCAGCATTTT.

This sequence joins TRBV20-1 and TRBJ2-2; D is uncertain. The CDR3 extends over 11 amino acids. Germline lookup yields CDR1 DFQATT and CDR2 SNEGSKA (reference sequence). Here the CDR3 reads CGKELAGELFF. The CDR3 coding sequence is TGCGGCAAGGAGTTGGCCGGGGAGCTGTTTTTT.

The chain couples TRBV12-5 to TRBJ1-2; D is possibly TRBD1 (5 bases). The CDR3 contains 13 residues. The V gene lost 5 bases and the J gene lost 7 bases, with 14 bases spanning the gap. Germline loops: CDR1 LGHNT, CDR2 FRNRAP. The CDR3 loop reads CASGRYSGGGYTF. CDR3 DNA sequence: TGTGCTAGTGGTCGGTATTCGGGGGGTGGCTACACCTTC.

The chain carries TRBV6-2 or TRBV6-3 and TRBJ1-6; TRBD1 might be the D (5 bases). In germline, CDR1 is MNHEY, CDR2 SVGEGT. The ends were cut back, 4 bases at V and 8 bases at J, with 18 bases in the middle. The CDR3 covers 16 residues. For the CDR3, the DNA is TGTGCCAGCAGTTCCCTACCCACGCGGGGGGATTCACCCCTCCACTTT. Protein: CASSSLPTRGDSPLHF.

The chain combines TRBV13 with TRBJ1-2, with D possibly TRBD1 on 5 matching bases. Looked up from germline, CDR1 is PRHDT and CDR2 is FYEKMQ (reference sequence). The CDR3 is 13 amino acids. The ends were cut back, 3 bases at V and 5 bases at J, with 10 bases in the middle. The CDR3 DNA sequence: TGTGCCAGCAGCTTGGGGGGGAGGTATGGCTACACCTTC. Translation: CASSLGGRYGYTF.

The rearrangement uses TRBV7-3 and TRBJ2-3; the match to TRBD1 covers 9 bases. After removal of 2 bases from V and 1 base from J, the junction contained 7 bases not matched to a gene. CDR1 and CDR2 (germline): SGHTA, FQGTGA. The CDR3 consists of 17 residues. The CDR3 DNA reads TGTGCCAGCAGCTTAGCCGGGACAGGGCAAGGCACAGATACGCAGTATTTT. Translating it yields CASSLAGTGQGTDTQYF.

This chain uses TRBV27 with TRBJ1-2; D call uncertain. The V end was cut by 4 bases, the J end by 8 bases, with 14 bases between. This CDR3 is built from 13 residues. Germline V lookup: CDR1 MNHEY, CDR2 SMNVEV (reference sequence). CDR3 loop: CASSYHLGEGYTF. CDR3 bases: TGTGCCAGCAGTTACCACTTGGGAGAGGGCTACACCTTC.

CDR3 sequence reads: CASSEGAITEAFF. In nucleotides, the CDR3 is TGTGCCAGCAGTGAAGGGGCGATCACTGAAGCTTTCTTT. V gene TRBV2 combines with J gene TRBJ1-1; D is undetermined. Looked up from germline, CDR1 is SNHLY and CDR2 is FYNNEI. V was pared by 1 base and J by 4 bases, with 7 bases between. This CDR3 has 13 amino acids.

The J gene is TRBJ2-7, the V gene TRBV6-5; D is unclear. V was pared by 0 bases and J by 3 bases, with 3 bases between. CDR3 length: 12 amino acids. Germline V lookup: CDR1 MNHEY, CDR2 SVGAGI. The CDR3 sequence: CASSYSRYEQYF. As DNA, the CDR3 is TGTGCCAGCAGTTACTCTCGCTACGAGCAGTACTTC.

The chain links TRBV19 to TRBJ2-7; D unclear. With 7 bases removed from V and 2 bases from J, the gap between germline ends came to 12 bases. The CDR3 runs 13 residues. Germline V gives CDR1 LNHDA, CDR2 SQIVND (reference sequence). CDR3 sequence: CASMSPTAYEQYF. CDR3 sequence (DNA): TGTGCCAGTATGAGCCCCACGGCCTACGAGCAGTACTTC.

CDR3 protein: CAWNRLRPSKETQYF. DNA for the CDR3: TGTGCCTGGAACAGGCTACGTCCGTCCAAAGAGACCCAGTACTTC. The V gene is TRBV30, the J gene TRBJ2-5; possibly TRBD1 for D (5 bases). The CDR3 loop spans 15 amino acids. Looked up from germline, CDR1 is GTSNPN and CDR2 is SVGIG (reference sequence). V lost 4 bases, J lost 3 bases, and 18 bases lay in between.

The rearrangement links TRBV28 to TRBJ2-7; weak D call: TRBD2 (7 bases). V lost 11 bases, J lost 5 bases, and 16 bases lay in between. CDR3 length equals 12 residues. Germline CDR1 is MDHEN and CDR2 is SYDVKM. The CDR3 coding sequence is TGTGCCGTCGGTTGGGGGGGCCACGAGCAGTACTTC. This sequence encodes CAVGWGGHEQYF.

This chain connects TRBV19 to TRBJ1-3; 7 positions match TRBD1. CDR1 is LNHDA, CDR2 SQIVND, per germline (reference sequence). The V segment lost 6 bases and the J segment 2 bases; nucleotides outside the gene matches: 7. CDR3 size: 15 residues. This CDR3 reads CASSRKGAAGNTIYF. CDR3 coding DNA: TGTGCCAGTAGCCGCAAGGGGGCAGCTGGAAACACCATATATTTT.

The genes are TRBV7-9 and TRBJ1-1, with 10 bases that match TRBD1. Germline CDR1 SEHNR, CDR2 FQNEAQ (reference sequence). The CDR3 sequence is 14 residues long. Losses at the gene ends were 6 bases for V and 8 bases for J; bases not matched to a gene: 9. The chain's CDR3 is CASSLDRGSPEAFF. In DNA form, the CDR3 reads TGTGCCAGCAGTTTGGACAGGGGGTCGCCCGAAGCTTTCTTT.

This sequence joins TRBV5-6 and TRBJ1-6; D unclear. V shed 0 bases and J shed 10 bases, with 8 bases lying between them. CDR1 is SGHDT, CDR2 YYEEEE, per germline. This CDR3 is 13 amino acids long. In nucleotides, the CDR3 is TGTGCCAGCAGCTTGGGCGGGTGGTCACCCCTCCACTTT. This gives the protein CASSLGGWSPLHF.

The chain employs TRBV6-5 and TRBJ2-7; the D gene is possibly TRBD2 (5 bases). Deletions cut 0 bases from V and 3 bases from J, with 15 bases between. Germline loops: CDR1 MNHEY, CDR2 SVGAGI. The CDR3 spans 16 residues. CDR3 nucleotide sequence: TGTGCCAGCAGTTACTCTGTCGGAGGTGGTGGCTACGAGCAGTACTTC. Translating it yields CASSYSVGGGGYEQYF.

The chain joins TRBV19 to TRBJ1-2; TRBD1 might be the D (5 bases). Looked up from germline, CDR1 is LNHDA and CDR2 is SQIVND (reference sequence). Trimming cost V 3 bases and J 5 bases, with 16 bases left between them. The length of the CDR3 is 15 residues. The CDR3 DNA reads TGTGCCAGTAGTATGTTCATGGGGGGAGAGTATGGCTACACCTTC. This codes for CASSMFMGGEYGYTF.

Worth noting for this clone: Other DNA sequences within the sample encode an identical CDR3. The chain's CDR3 is CASSRTSGGFTDTQYF. CDR3 in DNA: TGCGCCAGCAGTCGGACTAGCGGGGGCTTCACAGATACGCAGTATTTT. The rearrangement links TRBV10-1 to TRBJ2-3, with 13 bases fitting TRBD2. The CDR3 contains 16 residues. Germline CDR1 is WNHNN and CDR2 is SYGVQD (reference sequence). J lost 2 bases, V lost 5 bases, and 4 bases had no gene match.